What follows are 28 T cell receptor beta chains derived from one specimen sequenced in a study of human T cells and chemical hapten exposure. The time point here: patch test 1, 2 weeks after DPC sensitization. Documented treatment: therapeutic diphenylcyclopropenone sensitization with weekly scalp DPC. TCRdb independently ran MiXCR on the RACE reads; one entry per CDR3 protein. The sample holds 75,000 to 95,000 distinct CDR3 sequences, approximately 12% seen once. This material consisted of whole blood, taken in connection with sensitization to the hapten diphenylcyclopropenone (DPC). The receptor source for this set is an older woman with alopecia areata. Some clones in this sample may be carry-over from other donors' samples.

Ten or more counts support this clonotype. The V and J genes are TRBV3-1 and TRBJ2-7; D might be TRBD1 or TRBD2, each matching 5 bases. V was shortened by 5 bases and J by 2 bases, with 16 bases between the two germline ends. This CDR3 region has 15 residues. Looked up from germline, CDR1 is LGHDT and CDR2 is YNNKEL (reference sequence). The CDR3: CASSYRDLLPYEQYF. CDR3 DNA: TGTGCCAGCAGCTACCGGGACCTCCTGCCCTACGAGCAGTACTTC.

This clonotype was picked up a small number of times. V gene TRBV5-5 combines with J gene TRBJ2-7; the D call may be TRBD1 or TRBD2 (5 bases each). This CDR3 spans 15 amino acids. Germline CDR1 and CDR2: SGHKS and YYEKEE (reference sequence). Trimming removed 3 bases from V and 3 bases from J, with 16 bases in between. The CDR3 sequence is CASSWGRRTLYEQYF. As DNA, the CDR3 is TGTGCCAGCAGCTGGGGACGCCGCACACTCTACGAGCAGTACTTC. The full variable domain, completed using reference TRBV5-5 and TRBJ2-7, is DAGVTQSPTHLIKTRGQQVTLRCSPISGHKSVSWYQQVLGQGPQFIFQYYEKEERGRGNFPDRFSARQFPNYSSELNVNALLLGDSALYLCASSWGRRTLYEQYFGPGTRLTVT.

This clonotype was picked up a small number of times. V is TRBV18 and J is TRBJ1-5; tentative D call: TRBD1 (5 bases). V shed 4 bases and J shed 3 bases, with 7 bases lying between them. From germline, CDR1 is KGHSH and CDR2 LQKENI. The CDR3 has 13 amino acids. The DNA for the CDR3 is TGTGCCAGCTCACTGGGGGACAATCAGCCCCAGCATTTT. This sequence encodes CASSLGDNQPQHF.

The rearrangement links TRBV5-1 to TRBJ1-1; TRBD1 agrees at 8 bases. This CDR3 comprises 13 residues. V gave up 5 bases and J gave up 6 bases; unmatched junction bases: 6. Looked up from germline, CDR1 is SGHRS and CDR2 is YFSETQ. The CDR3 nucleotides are TGCGCCAGCAGGATACAGGGGGGGTCTGAAGCTTTCTTT. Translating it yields CASRIQGGSEAFF.

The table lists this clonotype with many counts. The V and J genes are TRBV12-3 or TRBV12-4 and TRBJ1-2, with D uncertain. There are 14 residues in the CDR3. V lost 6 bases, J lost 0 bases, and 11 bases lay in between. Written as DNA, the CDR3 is TGTGCCAGCAGCACAACTGGTACTAACTATGGCTACACCTTC. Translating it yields CASSTTGTNYGYTF.

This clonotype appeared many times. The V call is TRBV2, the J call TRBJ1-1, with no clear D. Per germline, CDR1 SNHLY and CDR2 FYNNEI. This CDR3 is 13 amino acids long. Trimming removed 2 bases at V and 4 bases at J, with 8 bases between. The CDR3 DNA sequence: TGTGCCAGCAGTGAACGCACGGCCACTGAAGCTTTCTTT. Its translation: CASSERTATEAFF.

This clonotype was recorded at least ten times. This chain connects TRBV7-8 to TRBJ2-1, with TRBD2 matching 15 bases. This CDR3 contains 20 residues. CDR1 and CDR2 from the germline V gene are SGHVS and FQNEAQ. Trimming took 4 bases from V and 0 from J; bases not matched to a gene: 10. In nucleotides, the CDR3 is TGTGCCAGCAGCTCCCGGACTAGCGGGGGGGAATACAGCTCCTACAATGAGCAGTTCTTC. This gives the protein CASSSRTSGGEYSSYNEQFF.

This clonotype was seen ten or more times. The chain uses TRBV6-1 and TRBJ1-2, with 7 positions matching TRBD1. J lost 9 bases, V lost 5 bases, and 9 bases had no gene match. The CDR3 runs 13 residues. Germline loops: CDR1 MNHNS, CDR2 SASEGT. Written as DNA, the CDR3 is TGTGCCAGCAGTACGGAGAGGGGGCGAAGCTACACCTTC. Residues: CASSTERGRSYTF.

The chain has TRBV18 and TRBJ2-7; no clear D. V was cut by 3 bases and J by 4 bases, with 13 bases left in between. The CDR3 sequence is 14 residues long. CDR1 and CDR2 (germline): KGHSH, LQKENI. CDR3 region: CASSPGHTSYEQYF. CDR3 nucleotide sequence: TGTGCCAGCTCACCGGGCCACACCTCATACGAGCAGTACTTC.

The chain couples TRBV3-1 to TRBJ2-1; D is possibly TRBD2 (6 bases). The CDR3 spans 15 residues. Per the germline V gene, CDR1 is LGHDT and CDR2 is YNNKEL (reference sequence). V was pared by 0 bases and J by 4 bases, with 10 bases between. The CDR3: CASSQDVAGYNEQFF. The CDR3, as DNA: TGTGCCAGCAGCCAAGATGTCGCGGGATACAATGAGCAGTTCTTC.

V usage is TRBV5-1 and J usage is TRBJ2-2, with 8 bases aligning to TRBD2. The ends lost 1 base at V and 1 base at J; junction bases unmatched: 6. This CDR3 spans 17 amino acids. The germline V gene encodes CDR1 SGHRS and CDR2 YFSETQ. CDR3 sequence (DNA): TGCGCCAGCAGCTTGAGGCTAGCGGGCCAGAACACCGGGGAGCTGTTTTTT. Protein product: CASSLRLAGQNTGELFF. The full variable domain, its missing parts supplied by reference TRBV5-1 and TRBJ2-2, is KAGVTQTPRYLIKTRGQQVTLSCSPISGHRSVSWYQQTPGQGLQFLFEYFSETQRNKGNFPGRFSGRQFSNSRSEMNVSTLELGDSALYLCASSLRLAGQNTGELFFGEGSRLTVL.

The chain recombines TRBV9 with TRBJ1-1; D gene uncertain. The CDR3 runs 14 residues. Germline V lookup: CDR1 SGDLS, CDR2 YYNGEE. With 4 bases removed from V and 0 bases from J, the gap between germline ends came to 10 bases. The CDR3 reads CASSPLEMNTEAFF. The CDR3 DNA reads TGTGCCAGCAGCCCCCTGGAAATGAACACTGAAGCTTTCTTT.

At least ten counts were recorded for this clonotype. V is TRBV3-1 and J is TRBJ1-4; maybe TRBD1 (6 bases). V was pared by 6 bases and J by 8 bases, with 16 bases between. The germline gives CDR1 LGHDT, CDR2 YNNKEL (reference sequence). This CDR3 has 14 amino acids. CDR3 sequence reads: CASSQYRDNEKLFF. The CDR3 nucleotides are TGTGCCAGCAGTCAATATCGGGACAACGAAAAACTGTTTTTT.

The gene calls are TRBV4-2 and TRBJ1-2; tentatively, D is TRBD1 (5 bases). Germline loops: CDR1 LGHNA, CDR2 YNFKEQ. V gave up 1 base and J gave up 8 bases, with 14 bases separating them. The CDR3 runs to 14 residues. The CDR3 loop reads CASSQGGSPYGYTF. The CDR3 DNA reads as TGTGCCAGCAGCCAAGGGGGGTCACCCTACGGCTACACCTTC.

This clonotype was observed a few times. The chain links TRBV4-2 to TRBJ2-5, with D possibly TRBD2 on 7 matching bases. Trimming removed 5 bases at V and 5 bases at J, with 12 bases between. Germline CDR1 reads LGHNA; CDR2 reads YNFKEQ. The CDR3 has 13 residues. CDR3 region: CASSEQGGETQYF. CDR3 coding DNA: TGTGCCAGCAGCGAACAGGGAGGGGAGACCCAGTACTTC.

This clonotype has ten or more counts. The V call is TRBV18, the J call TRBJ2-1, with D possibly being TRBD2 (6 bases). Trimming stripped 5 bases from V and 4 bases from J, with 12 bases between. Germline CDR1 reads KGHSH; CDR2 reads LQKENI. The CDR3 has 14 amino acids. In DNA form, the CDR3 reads TGTGCCAGCTCATCGGGACTCCCGTACAATGAGCAGTTCTTC. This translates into CASSSGLPYNEQFF.

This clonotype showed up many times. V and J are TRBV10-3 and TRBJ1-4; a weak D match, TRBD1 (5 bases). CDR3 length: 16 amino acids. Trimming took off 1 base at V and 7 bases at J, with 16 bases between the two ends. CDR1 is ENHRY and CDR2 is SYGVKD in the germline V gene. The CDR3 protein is CAISEFGGRPSEKLFF. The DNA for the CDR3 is TGTGCCATCAGTGAGTTCGGGGGTCGGCCCAGTGAAAAACTGTTTTTT.

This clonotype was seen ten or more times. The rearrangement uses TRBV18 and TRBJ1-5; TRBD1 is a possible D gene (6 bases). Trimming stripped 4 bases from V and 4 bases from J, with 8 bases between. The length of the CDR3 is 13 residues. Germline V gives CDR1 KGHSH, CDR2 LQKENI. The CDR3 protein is CASSQTGNQPQHF. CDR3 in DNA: TGTGCCAGCTCACAAACAGGGAATCAGCCCCAGCATTTT.

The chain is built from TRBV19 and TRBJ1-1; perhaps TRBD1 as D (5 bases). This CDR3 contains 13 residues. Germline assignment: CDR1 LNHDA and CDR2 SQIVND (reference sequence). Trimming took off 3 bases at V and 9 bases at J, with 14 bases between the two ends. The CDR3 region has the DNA TGTGCCAGTAGTATTGAGTGGGACCGCCAAGCTTTCTTT. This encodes CASSIEWDRQAFF.

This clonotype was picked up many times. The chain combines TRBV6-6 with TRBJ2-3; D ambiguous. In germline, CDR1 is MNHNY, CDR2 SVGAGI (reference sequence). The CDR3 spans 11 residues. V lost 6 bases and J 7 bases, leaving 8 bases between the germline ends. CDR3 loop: CASRTVNTQYF. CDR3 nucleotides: TGTGCCAGCAGAACAGTTAATACGCAGTATTTT.

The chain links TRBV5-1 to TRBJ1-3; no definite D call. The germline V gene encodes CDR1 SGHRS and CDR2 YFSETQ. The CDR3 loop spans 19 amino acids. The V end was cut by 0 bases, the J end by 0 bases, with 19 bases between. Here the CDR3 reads CASSLGPHDQGYSGNTIYF. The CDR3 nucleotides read TGCGCCAGCAGCTTGGGACCCCATGATCAAGGCTACTCTGGAAACACCATATATTTT.

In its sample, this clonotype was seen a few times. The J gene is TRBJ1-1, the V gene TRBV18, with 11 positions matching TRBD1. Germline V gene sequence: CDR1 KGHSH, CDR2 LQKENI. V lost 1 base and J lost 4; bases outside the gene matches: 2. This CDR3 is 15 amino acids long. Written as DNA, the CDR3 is TGTGCCAGCTCACCACAGGGGACAGGGGGCACTGAAGCTTTCTTT. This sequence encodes CASSPQGTGGTEAFF.

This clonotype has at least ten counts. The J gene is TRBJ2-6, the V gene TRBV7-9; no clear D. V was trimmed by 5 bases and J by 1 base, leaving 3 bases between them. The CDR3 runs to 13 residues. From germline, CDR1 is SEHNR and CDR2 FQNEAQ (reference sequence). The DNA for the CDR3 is TGTGCCAGCAGCGGTTCTGGGGCCAACGTCCTGACTTTC. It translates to CASSGSGANVLTF.

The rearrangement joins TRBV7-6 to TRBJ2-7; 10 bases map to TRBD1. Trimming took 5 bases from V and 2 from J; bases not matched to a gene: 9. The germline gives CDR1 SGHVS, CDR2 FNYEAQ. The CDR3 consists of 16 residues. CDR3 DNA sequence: TGTGCCAGCAGCAAAACCGGACAGGGGGTCCCCTACGAGCAGTACTTC. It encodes CASSKTGQGVPYEQYF.

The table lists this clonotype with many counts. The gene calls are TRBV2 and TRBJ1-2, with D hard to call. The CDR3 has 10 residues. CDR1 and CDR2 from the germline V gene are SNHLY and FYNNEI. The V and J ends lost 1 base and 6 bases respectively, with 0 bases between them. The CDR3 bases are TGTGCCAGCAGTGAAGATGGCTACACCTTC. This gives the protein CASSEDGYTF.

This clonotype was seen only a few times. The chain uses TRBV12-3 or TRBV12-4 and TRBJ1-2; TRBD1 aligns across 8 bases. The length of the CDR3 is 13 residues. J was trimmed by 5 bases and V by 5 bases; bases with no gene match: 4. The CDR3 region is CASSMTGEYGYTF. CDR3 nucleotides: TGTGCCAGCAGTATGACAGGGGAGTATGGCTACACCTTC.

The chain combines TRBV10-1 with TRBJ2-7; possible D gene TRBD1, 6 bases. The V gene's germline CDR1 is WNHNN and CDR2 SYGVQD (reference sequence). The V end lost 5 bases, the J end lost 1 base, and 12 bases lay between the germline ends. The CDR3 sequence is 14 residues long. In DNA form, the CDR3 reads TGCGCCAGCAGTAAACAGGGTACGTCCTACGAGCAGTACTTC. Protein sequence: CASSKQGTSYEQYF.

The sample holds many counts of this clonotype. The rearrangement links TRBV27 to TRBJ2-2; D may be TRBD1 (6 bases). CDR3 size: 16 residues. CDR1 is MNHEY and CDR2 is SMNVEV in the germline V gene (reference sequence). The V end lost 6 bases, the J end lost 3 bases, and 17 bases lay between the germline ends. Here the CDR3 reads CASRSSWAGDTGELFF. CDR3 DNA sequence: TGTGCCAGCAGATCGTCTTGGGCAGGGGACACCGGGGAGCTGTTTTTT.